This note documents a single T cell receptor (beta chain) sequence. The same CDR3 arises from other DNA sequences in this sample as well. Trimming took off 5 bases at V and 0 bases at J, with 6 bases between the two ends. The CDR3 is 13 residues long. CDR1 and CDR2 from the germline V gene are MDHEN and SYDVKM. At the deep level, the assay was run. Replicate PCRs run on unsorted PBMC used about 300 ng DNA, which was approximately 30,000 T cell genomes. Generated by immunoSEQ multiplex PCR, the TCRdb table keeps only in-frame clones and is missing some. The repertoire holds approximately 500,000 clones, about 80% seen once, with approximately 12% in the top ten. The data were taken from a study of shared clonotypes between healthy human individuals. The study drew all its donors from Caucasian adults living in Nashville, Tennessee.

This clonotype was obtained from a woman between 40 and 55 years old in good health. Some clones in this sample may be carry-over from other donors' samples. The material sequenced was PBMCs. The chain joins TRBV28 to TRBJ2-3; D gene ambiguous. The CDR3 here is CASSPPSTDTQYF. The CDR3 DNA is TGTGCCAGCAGTCCTCCGAGCACAGATACGCAGTATTTT. The full variable domain, completed using reference TRBV28 and TRBJ2-3, is DVKVTQSSRYLVKRTGEKVFLECVQDMDHENMFWYRQDPGLGLRLIYFSYDVKMKEKGDIPEGYSVSREKKERFSLILESASTNQTSMYLCASSPPSTDTQYFGPGTRLTVL.